The 28 T cell receptor beta chains in this list originate from one sample, sequenced in a study of blood T cell repertoires in COVID-19. Profiling relied on immunoSEQ multiplex PCR, and the TCRdb table lists in-frame clones only, not all of them. The table has fewer than 70,000 clones, 85% to 90% seen once. Source material: peripheral blood. These TCRs come from a man aged 50 to 59 with acute or convalescent COVID-19.

The V call is TRBV6-5, the J call TRBJ2-2; 7 bases are a match to TRBD2. CDR1 is MNHEY and CDR2 is SVGAGI in the germline V gene. Trimming took 8 bases from V and 1 from J; bases not matched to a gene: 1. The CDR3 is made up of 13 amino acids. The DNA for the CDR3 is TGTGCCAGCGCTAGCGGGAACACCGGGGAGCTGTTTTTT. Protein product: CASASGNTGELFF.

This chain uses TRBV6-5 with TRBJ2-5; D might be TRBD1 (6 bases). Per the germline V gene, CDR1 is MNHEY and CDR2 is SVGAGI. CDR3 length equals 15 residues. The V and J ends lost 6 bases and 5 bases respectively, with 19 bases between them. This CDR3 is CASRPQGLDRETQYF. The CDR3 nucleotides are TGTGCCAGCAGGCCCCAGGGGTTGGACCGGGAGACCCAGTACTTC.

This clone was counted a few times. The rearrangement uses TRBV11-2 and TRBJ2-3; tentative D call: TRBD1 (5 bases). The germline V and J ends were trimmed by 3 bases and 6 bases, with 19 bases remaining between them. This CDR3 is built from 16 residues. The germline gives CDR1 SGHAT, CDR2 FQNNGV. CDR3 nucleotide sequence: TGTGCCAGCAGCTTTCCTCAGGGTGCTAGTGGCGATACGCAGTATTTT. Translating gives CASSFPQGASGDTQYF.

The rearrangement joins TRBV28 to TRBJ1-1, with TRBD1 as a possible D gene (6 bases). The V end lost 4 bases, the J end lost 8 bases, and 20 bases lay between the germline ends. Germline V gene lookup returns CDR1 MDHEN and CDR2 SYDVKM. The CDR3 loop spans 15 amino acids. CDR3 nucleotides: TGTGCCAGCAGTTCGTCCGGGACACCCCAGACCGAAGCTTTCTTT. It codes for CASSSSGTPQTEAFF. Variable domain in full (rest from reference TRBV28 and TRBJ1-1): DVKVTQSSRYLVKRTGEKVFLECVQDMDHENMFWYRQDPGLGLRLIYFSYDVKMKEKGDIPEGYSVSREKKERFSLILESASTNQTSMYLCASSSSGTPQTEAFFGQGTRLTVV.

The V call is TRBV19, the J call TRBJ1-6; 7 bases are a match to TRBD1. With V trimmed by 0 bases and J by 10 bases, 3 bases remained unmatched. The germline V gene encodes CDR1 LNHDA and CDR2 SQIVND (reference sequence). The CDR3 has 14 amino acids. Here the CDR3 DNA reads TGTGCCAGTAGTATAGAACGGACAGGATCACCCCTCCACTTT. As protein: CASSIERTGSPLHF.

This chain links TRBV7-2 with TRBJ2-1, with D perhaps TRBD2 (5 bases). Between the trimmed V and J ends, which lost 6 bases and 4 bases, there was a span of 7 bases. Germline lookup yields CDR1 SGHTA and CDR2 FQGNSA. There are 12 residues in the CDR3. CDR3 loop: CASSRLYNEQFF. CDR3 nucleotide sequence: TGTGCCAGCAGTCGACTATACAATGAGCAGTTCTTC.

The gene calls are TRBV18 and TRBJ1-4; tentatively, D is TRBD1 (5 bases). The CDR3 is 18 amino acids. CDR1 KGHSH and CDR2 LQKENI come from the germline V gene. Trimming removed 6 bases from V and 0 bases from J, with 20 bases in between. For the CDR3, the DNA is TGTGCCAGCTCCCAGACAGAAGTTACCACTGCAACTAATGAAAAACTGTTTTTT. It codes for CASSQTEVTTATNEKLFF. Combining the CDR3 with reference TRBV18 and TRBJ1-4 gives the whole variable domain NAGVMQNPRHLVRRRGQEARLRCSPMKGHSHVYWYRQLPEEGLKFMVYLQKENIIDESGMPKERFSAEFPKEGPSILRIQQVVRGDSAAYFCASSQTEVTTATNEKLFFGSGTQLSVL.

The chain carries TRBV25-1 and TRBJ2-7; D ambiguous. V was pared by 0 bases and J by 7 bases, with 13 bases between. CDR3 size: 14 residues. In germline, CDR1 is MGHDK, CDR2 SYGVNS. The chain's CDR3 is CASSEYGYPGEQYF. The CDR3 region has the DNA TGTGCCAGCAGTGAATATGGATACCCGGGTGAGCAGTACTTC.

This clone was observed a handful of times. This chain joins TRBV5-1 and TRBJ1-4; D might be TRBD1 (5 bases). V was pared by 0 bases and J by 9 bases, with 18 bases between. Germline V gene sequence: CDR1 SGHRS, CDR2 YFSETQ. The CDR3 sequence is 16 residues long. The CDR3 region has the DNA TGCGCCAGCAGCTTGGTGTATCAGGGTGCGTTTAAAAAACTGTTTTTT. Protein: CASSLVYQGAFKKLFF.

V gene TRBV11-3 combines with J gene TRBJ2-5; possibly TRBD1 for D (6 bases). Trimming took 4 bases from V and 4 from J, leaving 7 bases between them. The CDR3 length is 12 residues. Germline-derived CDR1 and CDR2 are SGHNT and YENEEA. The DNA of the CDR3 is TGTGCCAGCAGCTCCAGGGGAGAGACCCAGTACTTC. The encoded protein is CASSSRGETQYF.

The chain uses TRBV30 and TRBJ1-5; 7 nucleotides align to TRBD1. Germline V gene data show CDR1 as GTSNPN and CDR2 as SVGIG (reference sequence). The CDR3 is 13 amino acids. The junction had 6 bases not matched to a gene; V was cut back by 5 bases and J by 5 bases. CDR3 sequence reads: CAWRQGNDQPQHF. CDR3 bases: TGTGCCTGGCGACAGGGAAATGATCAGCCCCAGCATTTT.

Regarding this clone: A read error may account for a junction end that differs from germline. The chain joins TRBV18 to TRBJ2-5; 11 nucleotides match TRBD2. Germline V gives CDR1 KGHSH, CDR2 LQKENI. The CDR3 totals 17 residues. The CDR3 protein is CASSPLAGEGTQETQYF. DNA for the CDR3: TGTGCCAGCTCCCCACTAGCGGGAGAGGGGACCCAAGAGACCCAGTACTTC.

The genes are TRBV6-5 and TRBJ1-2; D possibly corresponds to TRBD1 (6 bases). CDR1 is MNHEY, CDR2 SVGAGI, per germline. The CDR3 runs to 14 residues. Between the trimmed V and J ends, which lost 0 bases and 3 bases, there was a span of 8 bases. The CDR3 DNA reads TGTGCCAGCAGTTACTCGGCAGGGGACTATGGCTACACCTTC. This codes for CASSYSAGDYGYTF.

V usage is TRBV2 and J usage is TRBJ1-5; 8 bases align to TRBD1. Germline CDR1 reads SNHLY; CDR2 reads FYNNEI. The CDR3 has 15 amino acids. Losses at the gene ends were 6 bases for V and 6 bases for J; bases not matched to a gene: 10. The DNA of the CDR3 is TGTGCCAGCAGCCGCTATGACAGGGGTCCTCAGCCCCAGCATTTT. Its translation: CASSRYDRGPQPQHF. Supplemented by reference TRBV2 and TRBJ1-5, the full variable domain reads EPEVTQTPSHQVTQMGQEVILRCVPISNHLYFYWYRQILGQKVEFLVSFYNNEISEKSEIFDDQFSVERPDGSNFTLKIRSTKLEDSAMYFCASSRYDRGPQPQHFGDGTRLSIL.

This clone has just one count. The V and J genes are TRBV27 and TRBJ1-6; D is uncertain. The germline V gene has CDR1 MNHEY and CDR2 SMNVEV (reference sequence). This CDR3 is built from 14 residues. Trimming stripped 3 bases from V and 13 bases from J, with 16 bases between. This CDR3 reads CASSFQSTTPPLHF. The CDR3, as DNA: TGTGCCAGCAGTTTCCAATCTACCACCCCCCCCCTCCACTTT.

The rearrangement joins TRBV28 to TRBJ1-3; D is unresolved. Trimming shortened V by 7 bases and J by 4 bases, and 11 bases separated the two germline ends. Germline CDR1 reads MDHEN; CDR2 reads SYDVKM. The CDR3 loop spans 13 amino acids. Written as DNA, the CDR3 is TGTGCCAGCACCGCAAGCCTGGGAAACACCATATATTTT. Translating it yields CASTASLGNTIYF.

The chain recombines TRBV12-5 with TRBJ2-1; 10 nucleotides agree with TRBD2. V lost 6 bases, J lost 4 bases, and 9 bases stayed unmatched. Germline values: CDR1 LGHNT, CDR2 FRNRAP. This CDR3 is 16 amino acids long. CDR3 coding DNA: TGTGCTAGTGGACCCCACGGGACTAGCGTATACAATGAGCAGTTCTTC. Protein sequence: CASGPHGTSVYNEQFF. Filled out from reference TRBV12-5 and TRBJ2-1, the complete variable domain reads DARVTQTPRHKVTEMGQEVTMRCQPILGHNTVFWYRQTMMQGLELLAYFRNRAPLDDSGMPKDRFSAEMPDATLATLKIQPSEPRDSAVYFCASGPHGTSVYNEQFFGPGTRLTVL.

This chain links TRBV28 with TRBJ2-5, with 8 bases that match TRBD1. The V and J ends lost 4 bases and 2 bases, in that order; junction bases with no gene match: 9. CDR3 length equals 16 residues. Germline V gene data show CDR1 as MDHEN and CDR2 as SYDVKM. CDR3 sequence: CASSSGGTGPQETQYF. For the CDR3, the DNA is TGTGCCAGCAGTTCAGGGGGGACAGGACCTCAAGAGACCCAGTACTTC.

The chain links TRBV28 to TRBJ2-1; TRBD2 aligns across 10 bases. The CDR3 has 15 residues. Germline values: CDR1 MDHEN, CDR2 SYDVKM. The trim removed 3 bases at V and 7 bases at J, leaving 6 bases unmatched. CDR3 nucleotides: TGTGCCAGCAGTTTCCAGACTAGCGGGTGGAATGAGCAGTTCTTC. Protein sequence: CASSFQTSGWNEQFF.

This chain links TRBV21-1 with TRBJ2-7; TRBD2, the table's D call, lacks a check against the DNA. TRBV21-1 is noted as a pseudogene. The CDR3 covers 14 residues. CDR3 amino acids: CARAGGLGYHEQYV. The CDR3 DNA reads TGTGCGCGAGCGGGAGGGCTGGGGTACCACGAGCAGTACGTC.

The table lists this clone with a count of one. The rearrangement uses TRBV2 and TRBJ2-7; a possible D gene is TRBD1 (5 bases). V lost 8 bases, J lost 1 base, and 9 bases lay in between. CDR3 size: 12 residues. Germline values: CDR1 SNHLY, CDR2 FYNNEI. The CDR3 sequence: CASGASSYEQYF. The DNA of the CDR3 is TGTGCCAGCGGGGCTTCTTCCTACGAGCAGTACTTC. The variable domain in full, with the rest retrieved from reference TRBV2 and TRBJ2-7, is EPEVTQTPSHQVTQMGQEVILRCVPISNHLYFYWYRQILGQKVEFLVSFYNNEISEKSEIFDDQFSVERPDGSNFTLKIRSTKLEDSAMYFCASGASSYEQYFGPGTRLTVT.

This clone was observed a single time. The J gene is TRBJ2-1, the V gene TRBV5-1; 7 positions agree with TRBD2. Germline CDR1 and CDR2: SGHRS and YFSETQ. The junction had 5 bases not matched to a gene; V was cut back by 4 bases and J by 7 bases. The CDR3 has 13 amino acids. The CDR3, as DNA: TGCGCCAGCAGCCGGACTAGGATGAATGAGCAGTTCTTC. Protein product: CASSRTRMNEQFF.

The CDR3 nucleotides read TGTGCCAGCAGCCTGGGACTAGCGAACACCGGGGAGCTGTTTTTT. Protein: CASSLGLANTGELFF. This rearrangement joins TRBV5-4 to TRBJ2-2, with 8 bases that match TRBD2. V dropped 4 bases and J dropped 0; count of bases not matched to a gene: 2. The length of the CDR3 is 15 residues. Germline CDR1 and CDR2: SGHNT and YYREEE (reference sequence).

The DNA of the CDR3 is TGTGCCAGCAGTTTAACAGTTAGTATGATGGGAGTTCCAAGCTCCTACAATGAGCAGTTCTTC. Residues: CASSLTVSMMGVPSSYNEQFF. The chain employs TRBV27 and TRBJ2-1, with D perhaps TRBD2 (5 bases). The CDR3 contains 21 residues. Germline V gene data show CDR1 as MNHEY and CDR2 as SMNVEV (reference sequence). V lost 2 bases and J lost 0, with 26 bases in between.

CDR3 in DNA: TGTGCCAGTAGTGCGAACAGGGGGCGCTACGAGCAGTACTTC. It codes for CASSANRGRYEQYF. The V gene is TRBV19, the J gene TRBJ2-7, with 9 positions matching TRBD1. The CDR3 is made up of 14 amino acids. J gave up 3 bases and V 5 bases, and 5 bases lay outside the gene matches. CDR1 is LNHDA, CDR2 SQIVND, per germline (reference sequence).

The rearrangement uses TRBV4-2 and TRBJ1-2; no reliable D call. V gave up 0 bases and J gave up 2 bases, with 7 bases separating them. The CDR3 is made up of 14 amino acids. Germline loops: CDR1 LGHNA, CDR2 YNFKEQ. CDR3 bases: TGTGCCAGCAGCCAAGATGCGGGGAACTATGGCTACACCTTC. Protein: CASSQDAGNYGYTF.

This clone was recorded once. The chain recombines TRBV5-8 with TRBJ1-5; the D gene is possibly TRBD1 (6 bases). This CDR3 region has 16 residues. V was clipped by 0 bases and J by 1 base, with 11 bases between them. Germline V gene sequence: CDR1 SGHTS, CDR2 YDEGEE. CDR3 sequence (DNA): TGTGCCAGCAGCTTGGGAGACAGGCTCAGCAATCAGCCCCAGCATTTT. As protein: CASSLGDRLSNQPQHF.

The CDR3 reads CASSPHPGTGVDQPQHF. The CDR3 DNA is TGTGCCAGCAGCCCTCACCCCGGGACAGGGGTGGATCAGCCCCAGCATTTT. This sequence joins TRBV5-8 and TRBJ1-5, with 10 bases identical to TRBD1. J lost 5 bases, V lost 4 bases, and 12 bases had no gene match. Germline CDR1 SGHTS, CDR2 YDEGEE. The CDR3 consists of 17 residues.